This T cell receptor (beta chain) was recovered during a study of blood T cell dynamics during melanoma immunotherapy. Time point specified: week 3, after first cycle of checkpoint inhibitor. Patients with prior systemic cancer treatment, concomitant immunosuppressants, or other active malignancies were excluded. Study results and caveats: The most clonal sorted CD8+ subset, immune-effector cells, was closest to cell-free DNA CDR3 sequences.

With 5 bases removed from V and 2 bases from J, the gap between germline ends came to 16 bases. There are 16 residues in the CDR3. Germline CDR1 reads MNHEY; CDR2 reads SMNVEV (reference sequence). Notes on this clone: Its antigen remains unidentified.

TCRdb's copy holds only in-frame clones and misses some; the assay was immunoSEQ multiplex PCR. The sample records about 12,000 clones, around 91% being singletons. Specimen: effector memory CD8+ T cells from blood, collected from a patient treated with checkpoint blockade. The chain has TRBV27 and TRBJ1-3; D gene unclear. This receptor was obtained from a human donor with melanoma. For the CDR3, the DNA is TGTGCCAGCAGTCCAATAGGTGGAAGACCTGGAAACACCATATATTTT. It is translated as CASSPIGGRPGNTIYF.